This is a list of T cell receptor beta chains from one sample in a study of beta chain features in type 1 diabetes. Method: immunoSEQ multiplex PCR; TCRdb's copy keeps in-frame clones and lacks some. The table lists 400,000 or so clones, 10% to 15% of them singletons, with 0.0095% to 0.011% in the top ten. Sample: naive CD4+ T cells from blood. These receptors were taken from a woman in her late teens or twenties with type 1 diabetes. Both conserved end residues are part of each CDR3. D genes are given only for firm matches. For some rows the clone size is stated as once, few or many, or as a class when expanded; others skip it.

length: 14
V: TRBV30
size: few
D: NA
J: TRBJ1-2
DNA: TGTGCCTGGAGTGTACTTGGGGGAGGGATTGGCTACACCTTC
CDR3: CAWSVLGGGIGYTF

length: 13
V: TRBV18
size: NA
D: NA
J: TRBJ2-1
DNA: TGTGCCAGCCGCGGTAGCGGTTACAATGAGCAGTTCTTC
CDR3: CASRGSGYNEQFF

length: 15
V: TRBV9
size: few
D: TRBD2
J: TRBJ2-1
DNA: TGTGCCAGCCGCCGGACTGGACTAGGGGCGGGTGAGCAGTTCTTC
CDR3: CASRRTGLGAGEQFF

length: 16
V: TRBV30
size: NA
D: TRBD2
J: TRBJ2-1
DNA: TGTGCCTGGAGTCGATTTGAACTAGCGGCAAACCATGAGCAGTTCTTC
CDR3: CAWSRFELAANHEQFF

length: 15
V: TRBV7-2
size: few
D: NA
J: TRBJ2-3
DNA: TGTGCCAGCAGACCGGTTCGAACTAGCACAGATACGCAGTATTTT
CDR3: CASRPVRTSTDTQYF

length: 13
V: TRBV30
size: NA
D: NA
J: TRBJ1-4
DNA: TGTGCCTGGACCCCACAGGCTAATGAAAAACTGTTTTTT
CDR3: CAWTPQANEKLFF

length: 16
V: TRBV4-3
size: NA
D: TRBD1
J: TRBJ2-3
DNA: TGCGCCAGCAGCCAAGAAGGGGGCCCCTTCACAGATACGCAGTATTTT
CDR3: CASSQEGGPFTDTQYF

length: 14
V: TRBV5-1
size: few
D: TRBD2
J: TRBJ2-5
DNA: TGCGCCAGCAGCTCTACTAGCGGCCAAGAGACCCAGTACTTC
CDR3: CASSSTSGQETQYF

length: 14
V: TRBV14
size: NA
D: TRBD2
J: TRBJ2-4
DNA: TGTGCCAGCAGCCAGCGGGAGTGGGGGAACATTCAGTACTTC
CDR3: CASSQREWGNIQYF

length: 16
V: TRBV7-2
size: few
D: NA
J: TRBJ2-7
DNA: TGTGCCAGCAGCTTAGTTTCAGAAACCAGATACTACGAGCAGTACTTC
CDR3: CASSLVSETRYYEQYF

length: 13
V: TRBV12-5
size: few
D: TRBD2
J: TRBJ2-7
DNA: TGTGCTAGTGGCGCTAGCGGCTCCTACGAGCAGTACTTC
CDR3: CASGASGSYEQYF

length: 13
V: TRBV15
size: NA
D: NA
J: TRBJ1-5
DNA: TGTGCCACCAGCCCCCATAGCAATCAGCCCCAGCATTTT
CDR3: CATSPHSNQPQHF

length: 16
V: TRBV7-3
size: few
D: TRBD2
J: TRBJ2-2
DNA: TGTGCCAGCAGCTTAAGGGGGACTACGAACACCGGGGAGCTGTTTTTT
CDR3: CASSLRGTTNTGELFF

length: 13
V: TRBV19
size: few
D: NA
J: TRBJ2-2
DNA: TGTGCCAGTAGGACGGCAGGGATAAGGGAGCTGTTTTTT
CDR3: CASRTAGIRELFF

length: 13
V: TRBV6-1
size: NA
D: TRBD2
J: TRBJ2-1
DNA: TGTGCCAGCACTGAGCGGGGTGTCAATGAGCAGTTCTTC
CDR3: CASTERGVNEQFF

length: 14
V: TRBV5-1
size: few
D: TRBD1
J: TRBJ1-1
DNA: TGCGCCAGCAGCTTGGGGGGACAGGACACTGAAGCTTTCTTT
CDR3: CASSLGGQDTEAFF

length: 15
V: TRBV15
size: few
D: TRBD1
J: TRBJ1-1
DNA: TGTGCCACCAGCAGAGATCCGGGACAGGGAATCGAAGCTTTCTTT
CDR3: CATSRDPGQGIEAFF

length: 12
V: TRBV29-1
size: few
D: TRBD2
J: TRBJ2-1
DNA: TGCAGCGTTAGCGGGGGGGGAAATGAGCAGTTCTTC
CDR3: CSVSGGGNEQFF

length: 13
V: TRBV2
size: NA
D: NA
J: TRBJ1-2
DNA: TGTGCCAGCAGTGACAGGGCATTCTATGGCTACACCTTC
CDR3: CASSDRAFYGYTF

length: 16
V: TRBV7-3
size: few
D: NA
J: TRBJ2-1
DNA: TGTGCCAGCAGCCCACAGGGCGCCCTTACTAACAATGAGCAGTTCTTC
CDR3: CASSPQGALTNNEQFF

length: 13
V: TRBV11-3
size: few
D: TRBD1
J: TRBJ1-2
DNA: TGTGCCAGCTCCAGTGACAGGGGGAATGGCTACACCTTC
CDR3: CASSSDRGNGYTF

length: 14
V: TRBV28
size: few
D: NA
J: TRBJ2-2
DNA: TGTGCCAGCAGCGGGGGGCCGGGCCACCGGGAGCTGTTTTTT
CDR3: CASSGGPGHRELFF

length: 13
V: TRBV5-6
size: NA
D: NA
J: TRBJ1-2
DNA: TGTGCCAGCAGCCTAGGACTTGCCTATGGCTACACCTTC
CDR3: CASSLGLAYGYTF

length: 19
V: TRBV10-3
size: NA
D: TRBD1
J: TRBJ2-3
DNA: TGTGCCATCAGTGAGTCGACCCCCAAACAGGGGTCTCACACAGATACGCAGTATTTT
CDR3: CAISESTPKQGSHTDTQYF

length: 15
V: TRBV4-3
size: NA
D: TRBD2
J: TRBJ2-5
DNA: TGCGCCAGCAGTCCCGGGACTAGCCCACCAGAGACCCAGTACTTC
CDR3: CASSPGTSPPETQYF

length: 14
V: TRBV4-3
size: NA
D: NA
J: TRBJ2-7
DNA: TGCGCCAGCAGCCAGGCCACAATAAGGGGAGAGCAGTACTTC
CDR3: CASSQATIRGEQYF

length: 13
V: TRBV7-9
size: NA
D: TRBD1
J: TRBJ1-5
DNA: TGTGCCAGCAGCACACAGGGGGCTGGGCCCCAGCATTTT
CDR3: CASSTQGAGPQHF

length: 13
V: TRBV7-2
size: few
D: NA
J: TRBJ2-7
DNA: TGTGCCAGCAGCTTATACGGGAGCTACGAGCAGTACTTC
CDR3: CASSLYGSYEQYF

length: 14
V: TRBV6-5
size: NA
D: TRBD2
J: TRBJ2-3
DNA: TGTGCCAGCAAGCGGGGGGCGGTCAGTGATACGCAGTATTTT
CDR3: CASKRGAVSDTQYF

length: 17
V: TRBV5-4
size: few
D: TRBD2
J: TRBJ2-7
DNA: TGTGCCAGCAGCTTGAACGTAGCTCCGGGACTAGCGAGGAAGCAGTACTTC
CDR3: CASSLNVAPGLARKQYF

length: 14
V: TRBV7-9
size: NA
D: TRBD2
J: TRBJ2-1
DNA: TGTGCCAGCAGCGGACTAGCGGACCTGAGTGAGCAGTTCTTC
CDR3: CASSGLADLSEQFF

length: 15
V: TRBV5-1
size: few
D: TRBD1
J: TRBJ2-5
DNA: TGCGCCAGCAGCTTCCAGGGACAGGGGATAGAGACCCAGTACTTC
CDR3: CASSFQGQGIETQYF

length: 16
V: TRBV11-2
size: NA
D: TRBD2
J: TRBJ2-5
DNA: TGTGCCAGCAGCCCCCGAGGGAGCGGGGGGTTAGAGACCCAGTACTTC
CDR3: CASSPRGSGGLETQYF

length: 15
V: TRBV5-1
size: NA
D: NA
J: TRBJ2-7
DNA: TGCGCCAGCAGCGCGGAGGGGCTTTGGTCCTACGAGCAGTACTTC
CDR3: CASSAEGLWSYEQYF

length: 17
V: TRBV5-1
size: NA
D: NA
J: TRBJ2-5
DNA: TGCGCCAGCAGCTTCAACCCCCCCGGGACTCTTCAAGAGACCCAGTACTTC
CDR3: CASSFNPPGTLQETQYF

length: 15
V: TRBV5-4
size: NA
D: TRBD2
J: TRBJ2-1
DNA: TGTGCCAGCAACGCCGGGACTAGCCTTTACAATGAGCAGTTCTTC
CDR3: CASNAGTSLYNEQFF

length: 14
V: TRBV5-4
size: NA
D: NA
J: TRBJ1-2
DNA: TGTGCCAGCAGCTCAACAGTGAAAACCTATGGCTACACCTTC
CDR3: CASSSTVKTYGYTF

length: 15
V: TRBV29-1
size: few
D: TRBD2
J: TRBJ2-7
DNA: TGCAGCGTTGAGGGACTAGCCGATTTCTCCTACGAGCAGTACTTC
CDR3: CSVEGLADFSYEQYF

length: 12
V: TRBV30
size: NA
D: NA
J: TRBJ2-5
DNA: TGTGCCTGGGAGACAGTCCCAACGACCCAGTACTTC
CDR3: CAWETVPTTQYF

length: 11
V: TRBV2
size: NA
D: NA
J: TRBJ2-7
DNA: TGTGCCAGCAGCAGTTCGAGGGAGCAGTACTTC
CDR3: CASSSSREQYF

length: 14
V: TRBV6-5
size: NA
D: NA
J: TRBJ1-4
DNA: TGTGCCAGCAGTTACTCAGGGGCGAGTGAAAAACTGTTTTTT
CDR3: CASSYSGASEKLFF

length: 14
V: TRBV27
size: few
D: NA
J: TRBJ1-2
DNA: TGTGCCAGCAGTCCCCGAACGGGGAACTATGGCTACACCTTC
CDR3: CASSPRTGNYGYTF

length: 12
V: TRBV28
size: NA
D: NA
J: TRBJ2-7
DNA: TGTGCCAGCAGCATCGTCAGATACGAGCAGTACTTC
CDR3: CASSIVRYEQYF

length: 15
V: TRBV28
size: NA
D: TRBD2
J: TRBJ2-1
DNA: TGTGCCACCCAAGGGAGCGGGAGGACCTACAATGAGCAGTTCTTC
CDR3: CATQGSGRTYNEQFF

length: 12
V: TRBV25-1
size: NA
D: NA
J: TRBJ2-5
DNA: TGTGCCAGCACCGTCAGCGGCGAGACCCAGTACTTC
CDR3: CASTVSGETQYF

length: 14
V: TRBV7-2
size: NA
D: NA
J: TRBJ1-2
DNA: TGTGCCAGCAGACCAACCGGTAGCTCCTATGGCTACACCTTC
CDR3: CASRPTGSSYGYTF

length: 17
V: TRBV7-9
size: few
D: TRBD1
J: TRBJ1-1
DNA: TGTGCCAGCAGCCAATTGGACAGGGGCATAATCTTAACTGAAGCTTTCTTT
CDR3: CASSQLDRGIILTEAFF

length: 14
V: TRBV7-8
size: NA
D: NA
J: TRBJ1-4
DNA: TGTGCCAGCAGCTTCAGCAGGGCTAATGAAAAACTGTTTTTT
CDR3: CASSFSRANEKLFF

length: 14
V: TRBV2
size: few
D: NA
J: TRBJ1-2
DNA: TGTGCCAGTGCATTAAGGACTCTGAACTATGGCTACACCTTC
CDR3: CASALRTLNYGYTF

length: 18
V: TRBV5-1
size: NA
D: TRBD2
J: TRBJ2-1
DNA: TGCGCCAGCAGCCGGACCGGGACTAGCGTGAGCTCCTACAATGAGCAGTTCTTC
CDR3: CASSRTGTSVSSYNEQFF

length: 15
V: TRBV7-2
size: NA
D: TRBD1
J: TRBJ1-5
DNA: TGTGCCAGCAGCTCGGGACAGGGGATTTATCAGCCCCAGCATTTT
CDR3: CASSSGQGIYQPQHF

length: 16
V: TRBV14
size: NA
D: NA
J: TRBJ2-1
DNA: TGTGCCAGCAGCCACGGGACACTGTTATCGGTGGATGAGCAGTTCTTC
CDR3: CASSHGTLLSVDEQFF

length: 14
V: TRBV5-4
size: few
D: NA
J: TRBJ2-3
DNA: TGTGCCAGCAGTCGGACAGAAAGCACAGATACGCAGTATTTT
CDR3: CASSRTESTDTQYF

length: 14
V: TRBV5-1
size: few
D: TRBD2
J: TRBJ2-3
DNA: TGCGCCGGAAAAAGCGGGGGGGCTGAAGATACGCAGTATTTT
CDR3: CAGKSGGAEDTQYF

length: 14
V: TRBV7-2
size: few
D: TRBD1
J: TRBJ1-5
DNA: TGTGCCAGCAGCACGAACAGGGGTTCTACGCCCCAGCATTTT
CDR3: CASSTNRGSTPQHF

length: 12
V: TRBV5-6
size: NA
D: NA
J: TRBJ2-5
DNA: TGTGCCAGCAGACGATTCGAGGAGACCCAGTACTTC
CDR3: CASRRFEETQYF

length: 16
V: TRBV4-3
size: few
D: TRBD2
J: TRBJ2-4
DNA: TGCGCCAGCAGCCGTAGCGGGGGGGCCGATATGAACATTCAGTACTTC
CDR3: CASSRSGGADMNIQYF

length: 13
V: TRBV7-2
size: NA
D: NA
J: TRBJ1-2
DNA: TGTGCCAGCAGCCTAGGGTTAGCTGGTGGCTACACCTTC
CDR3: CASSLGLAGGYTF

length: 15
V: TRBV7-2
size: NA
D: TRBD2
J: TRBJ2-3
DNA: TGTGCCAGCAGCCGACTAGCGGGATACACAGATACGCAGTATTTT
CDR3: CASSRLAGYTDTQYF